This T cell receptor (beta chain) was obtained from a study of blood T cell repertoires in COVID-19. Study-wide context: In each case, the material was cDNA or gDNA derived from T cells, B-cell-depleted T cells, or PBMCs.

Per germline, CDR1 LGHDT and CDR2 YNNKEL (reference sequence). This CDR3 comprises 15 residues. Trimming left V 4 bases short and J 2 bases short, with 15 bases between. Only in-frame clones appear in the TCRdb table, and some are missing; sequencing was by immunoSEQ multiplex PCR. The repertoire holds some 300,000 clones, with roughly 90% as singletons. This clonotype originated in a woman in her twenties or thirties who had recovered from COVID-19. Sequencing used PBMCs or T cells enriched from blood (not recorded which). The chain links TRBV3-1 (or the pseudogene TRBV3-2) to TRBJ2-7; D gene unclear. CDR3 bases: TGTGCCAGCAGCCCACGAGATAGACGGGCCTACGAGCAGTACTTC. Translating gives CASSPRDRRAYEQYF.